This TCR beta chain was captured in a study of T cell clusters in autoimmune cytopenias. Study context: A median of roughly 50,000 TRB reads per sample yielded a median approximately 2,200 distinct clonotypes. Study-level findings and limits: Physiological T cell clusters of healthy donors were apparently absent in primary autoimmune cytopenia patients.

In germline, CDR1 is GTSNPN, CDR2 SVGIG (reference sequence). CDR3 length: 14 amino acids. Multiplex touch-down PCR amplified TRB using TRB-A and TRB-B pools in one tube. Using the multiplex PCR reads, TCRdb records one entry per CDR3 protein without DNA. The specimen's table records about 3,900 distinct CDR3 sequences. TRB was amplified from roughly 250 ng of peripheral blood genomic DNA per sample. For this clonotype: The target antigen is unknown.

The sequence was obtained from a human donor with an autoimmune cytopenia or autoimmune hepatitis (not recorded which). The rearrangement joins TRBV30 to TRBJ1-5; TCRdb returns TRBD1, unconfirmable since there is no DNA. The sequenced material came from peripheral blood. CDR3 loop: CAWSVPGGNQPKHF.